This is a list of T cell receptor beta chains from one sample in a study of OX40 agonist ivuxolimab in advanced cancers. TCRdb's table, derived via immunoSEQ multiplex PCR, lists solely in-frame clones and lacks some. Of around 57,000 clones in the sample, roughly 84% are singletons; the top ten hold 0.4% to 0.55%. This specimen was CD4+ or CD8+ T cells sorted from blood, taken in a trial of the OX40 agonist ivuxolimab. These receptors all stem from an adult with an advanced solid tumor such as melanoma, head and neck, liver or kidney cancer. The CDR3 runs from the conserved cysteine through the conserved F or W. D genes are given only for firm matches. Not all rows give a size; the values are once, few, many and, for expanded clones, a class.

V: TRBV7-2
D: NA
size: NA
J: TRBJ1-1
DNA: TGTGCCAGCAGCCCCATGGACACTGAAGCTTTCTTT
CDR3: CASSPMDTEAFF

V: TRBV19
D: TRBD1
size: NA
J: TRBJ1-5
DNA: TGTGCCAGTAGTATGGGACAGATCTTTAGCAATCAGCCCCAGCATTTT
CDR3: CASSMGQIFSNQPQHF

V: TRBV2
D: NA
size: NA
J: TRBJ1-5
DNA: TGTGCCAGCAGTGAGGCAGGCCGTGATCAGCCCCAGCATTTT
CDR3: CASSEAGRDQPQHF

V: TRBV10-2
D: NA
size: few
J: TRBJ1-2
DNA: TGCGCCAGCAGTGAGGTTAACAGCCTAGCTAACTATGGCTACACCTTC
CDR3: CASSEVNSLANYGYTF

V: TRBV30
D: TRBD1
size: NA
J: TRBJ1-4
DNA: TGTGCCTGGAGTGTAGGGACAGAAAATGAAAAACTGTTTTTT
CDR3: CAWSVGTENEKLFF

V: TRBV23-1
D: NA
size: NA
J: TRBJ2-1
DNA: TGCGCCAGCAGTCGCCTGGACAGAACCTCATACAATGAGCAGTTCTTC
CDR3: CASSRLDRTSYNEQFF

V: TRBV11-2
D: TRBD1
size: NA
J: TRBJ2-7
DNA: TGTGCCAGCAGCATCGACAGGGTTCAGTACTTC
CDR3: CASSIDRVQYF

V: TRBV5-1
D: TRBD1
size: NA
J: TRBJ2-5
DNA: TGCGCCAGCAGCTCAGGGACAGGACAAGAGACCCAGTACTTC
CDR3: CASSSGTGQETQYF

V: TRBV7-2
D: NA
size: NA
J: TRBJ1-2
DNA: TGTGCCAGCAGCTACAGCATTAACTATGGCTACACCTTC
CDR3: CASSYSINYGYTF

V: TRBV2
D: NA
size: NA
J: TRBJ1-5
DNA: TGTGCCAGCAGTACAGCTAATCAGCCCCAGCATTTT
CDR3: CASSTANQPQHF

V: TRBV5-1
D: NA
size: NA
J: TRBJ1-2
DNA: TGCGCCAGCAGCTCAACCGCCGGGGGCGGTAAGAATGGCTACACCTTC
CDR3: CASSSTAGGGKNGYTF

V: TRBV5-1
D: TRBD2
size: once
J: TRBJ2-4
DNA: TGCGCCAGCAGCTCCAGCACACCGGGACTAGCACCAGCCAAAAACATTCAGTACTTC
CDR3: CASSSSTPGLAPAKNIQYF

V: TRBV5-4
D: TRBD1
size: NA
J: TRBJ1-2
DNA: TGTGCCAGCAGACTACTGGACAGGGCTGGCTATGGCTACACCTTC
CDR3: CASRLLDRAGYGYTF

V: TRBV7-2
D: NA
size: NA
J: TRBJ2-1
DNA: TGTGCCAGCAGCTTATTATCCGGGGGAATGTGGGATGAGCAGTTCTTC
CDR3: CASSLLSGGMWDEQFF

V: TRBV5-1
D: NA
size: NA
J: TRBJ1-5
DNA: TGCGCCAGCAGCCCGGGGTACGGGGGCAATCAGCCCCAGCATTTT
CDR3: CASSPGYGGNQPQHF

V: TRBV28
D: NA
size: NA
J: TRBJ1-2
DNA: TGTGCCAGCAGTAATGGAGATAACTATGGCTACACCTTC
CDR3: CASSNGDNYGYTF

V: TRBV7-2
D: NA
size: NA
J: TRBJ2-7
DNA: TGTGCCAGCAGCAGAATAGGGATACTAGGCTACGAGCAGTACTTC
CDR3: CASSRIGILGYEQYF

V: TRBV28
D: NA
size: NA
J: TRBJ2-7
DNA: TGTGCCAGCAACAAAAGGGCAGGGGAGCAGTACTTC
CDR3: CASNKRAGEQYF

V: TRBV27
D: NA
size: NA
J: TRBJ2-5
DNA: TGTGCCAGCAGTTCCCCGGGGCGAGAGACCCAGTACTTC
CDR3: CASSSPGRETQYF

V: TRBV15
D: NA
size: NA
J: TRBJ1-1
DNA: TGTGCCACCAGCAGAGTATGGGGCACCTCGGAGAACACTGAAGCTTTCTTT
CDR3: CATSRVWGTSENTEAFF

V: TRBV2
D: NA
size: NA
J: TRBJ1-2
DNA: TGTGCCAGCAGCGAATATAGGGATAGCTATGGCTACACCTTC
CDR3: CASSEYRDSYGYTF

V: TRBV4-2
D: NA
size: NA
J: TRBJ1-2
DNA: TGTGCCAGCAGCCGCCCGGATACTAACTATGGCTACACCTTC
CDR3: CASSRPDTNYGYTF

V: TRBV20-1
D: NA
size: NA
J: TRBJ2-3
DNA: TGCAGTGCTAGAAACTTGCATACGCAGTATTTT
CDR3: CSARNLHTQYF

V: TRBV5-4
D: TRBD1
size: NA
J: TRBJ2-1
DNA: TGTGCCAGCAGCTCCGGGACAGGGGGCGGAATTAGTGAGCAGTTCTTC
CDR3: CASSSGTGGGISEQFF

V: TRBV19
D: TRBD2
size: once
J: TRBJ2-7
DNA: TGTGCCAGTAGTATGACTAGCGGGATTTACGAGCAGTACTTC
CDR3: CASSMTSGIYEQYF

V: TRBV28
D: NA
size: NA
J: TRBJ1-5
DNA: TGTGCCAGCAGTTCCACAGGGACAAGAGATCAGCCCCAGCATTTT
CDR3: CASSSTGTRDQPQHF

V: TRBV7-2
D: NA
size: NA
J: TRBJ2-7
DNA: TGTGCCAGCAGCTTAGTAGGTGGCCTGGACGAGCAGTACTTC
CDR3: CASSLVGGLDEQYF

V: TRBV19
D: TRBD1
size: NA
J: TRBJ1-2
DNA: TGTGCCAGTAGTATTACAGGGGGCGCTGGCTACACCTTC
CDR3: CASSITGGAGYTF